The 20 T cell receptor beta chains given below trace back to one sample, sequenced in a study of blood T cell repertoires in COVID-19 (dated by TCRdb to 2018 to 2020). The library was produced with the immunoSEQ multiplex PCR assay. TCRdb re-hosts the immuneACCESS table, in-frame sequences only. Its copies lack some clones; in the studies checked, an unresolved V gene accounts for under half of them, and the cause for the rest is not known. The sample contains some 40,000 clones, nearly 90% of them found a single time. The ten largest clones take up about 31% of the sample. Material for sequencing was peripheral blood. These receptors originate from a man between 65 and 85 years old with active COVID-19.

The chain uses TRBV19 and TRBJ2-1; TRBD1 agrees at 7 bases. The CDR3 runs 15 residues. V lost 4 bases, J lost 7 bases, and 10 bases stayed unmatched. Germline V gives CDR1 LNHDA, CDR2 SQIVND (reference sequence). The CDR3 loop reads CASSNLPGQKNEQFF. CDR3 in DNA: TGTGCCAGTAGTAACCTACCGGGACAGAAGAATGAGCAGTTCTTC.

This clone has a single count. The rearrangement links TRBV18 to TRBJ2-7; TRBD2 might be the D (6 bases). The V gene's germline CDR1 is KGHSH and CDR2 LQKENI. V was shortened by 2 bases and J by 9 bases, with 20 bases between the two germline ends. This CDR3 region has 15 residues. CDR3 in DNA: TGTGCCAGCTCACCAAATCAGGGAGGAAACGAGGTGCAGTACTTC. Translation: CASSPNQGGNEVQYF.

This rearrangement joins TRBV20-1 to TRBJ2-1; D is uncertain. CDR3 length equals 14 residues. Germline CDR1 reads DFQATT; CDR2 reads SNEGSKA (reference sequence). Trimming shortened V by 3 bases and J by 0 bases, and 9 bases separated the two germline ends. The CDR3 DNA reads as TGCAGTGCTAGTGGGTTTAGCTCCTACAATGAGCAGTTCTTC. Translating gives CSASGFSSYNEQFF.

The chain is built from TRBV6-5 and TRBJ2-1; the D gene is possibly TRBD2 (6 bases). The CDR3 loop spans 15 amino acids. Trimming cost V 2 bases and J 0 bases, with 8 bases left between them. Germline lookup yields CDR1 MNHEY and CDR2 SVGAGI. The CDR3 sequence: CASSYDGSSYNEQFF. The CDR3 DNA reads as TGTGCCAGCAGTTACGACGGGAGCTCCTACAATGAGCAGTTCTTC.

The chain joins TRBV28 to TRBJ1-6, with 8 bases fitting TRBD1. The CDR3 loop spans 15 amino acids. V lost 6 bases to trimming and J lost 0 bases; unmatched junction nucleotides: 1. In germline, CDR1 is MDHEN, CDR2 SYDVKM. The CDR3 DNA follows: TGTGCCAGCAGACAGGGGGGCTCCTATAATTCACCCCTCCACTTT. Encoded protein: CASRQGGSYNSPLHF.

CDR3 region: CASSKNGQISGANVLTF. The CDR3, as DNA: TGTGCCAGCAGCAAAAACGGACAAATCTCTGGGGCCAACGTCCTGACTTTC. V usage is TRBV7-3 and J usage is TRBJ2-6; D might be TRBD1 (5 bases). The CDR3 runs 17 residues. Germline CDR1 and CDR2: SGHTA and FQGTGA. V was cut by 5 bases and J by 0 bases, with 14 bases left in between.

V usage is TRBV9 and J usage is TRBJ2-1; 11 nucleotides agree with TRBD2. In germline, CDR1 is SGDLS, CDR2 YYNGEE. The length of the CDR3 is 16 residues. Trimming cost V 1 base and J 10 bases; bases outside gene matches: 10. The CDR3 coding sequence is TGTGCCAGCAGCGTAAGCCTAGCGGGGGGAATGTACGAGCAGTTCTTC. It encodes CASSVSLAGGMYEQFF.

The V and J genes are TRBV6-4 and TRBJ2-1; the D gene is possibly TRBD2 (6 bases). The CDR3 extends over 12 amino acids. Trimming took 5 bases from V and 10 from J, leaving 12 bases between them. Germline assignment: CDR1 MRHNA and CDR2 SNTAGT. The CDR3 sequence is CASSSFGGEQFF. The CDR3 DNA reads TGTGCCAGCAGTAGCTTTGGGGGGGAGCAGTTCTTC.

In its sample, this clone was seen a few times. This chain uses TRBV20-1 with TRBJ2-3; 12 bases are a match to TRBD2. V shed 3 bases and J 6 bases; nucleotides not matched to a gene: 10. CDR1 DFQATT and CDR2 SNEGSKA come from the germline V gene (reference sequence). This CDR3 comprises 16 residues. The CDR3 DNA sequence: TGCAGTGCTAGTGGTTTTGGACTAGCGGGGCATGATACGCAGTATTTT. Translation gives CSASGFGLAGHDTQYF.

This clone was recorded only once. The chain is built from TRBV28 and TRBJ2-6; possibly TRBD2 for D (5 bases). Germline V gives CDR1 MDHEN, CDR2 SYDVKM. The CDR3 length is 14 residues. The V and J ends lost 10 bases and 3 bases respectively, with 13 bases between them. CDR3: CATRGRGGANVLTF. CDR3 DNA sequence: TGTGCCACTAGAGGGAGAGGTGGGGCCAACGTCCTGACTTTC.

The V gene is TRBV28, the J gene TRBJ2-4; TRBD2 is a possible D gene (6 bases). This CDR3 spans 14 amino acids. CDR1 and CDR2 from the germline V gene are MDHEN and SYDVKM. Trimming removed 7 bases from V and 3 bases from J, with 13 bases in between. The CDR3 DNA reads as TGTGCCAGCATCTCACTAGCATTCAAAAACATTCAGTACTTC. Amino acid sequence: CASISLAFKNIQYF.

This clone was counted once. The rearrangement joins TRBV7-2 to TRBJ2-7, with TRBD1 matching over 9 bases. Losses at the gene ends were 5 bases for V and 2 bases for J; bases not matched to a gene: 7. The CDR3 is 15 residues long. Per the germline V gene, CDR1 is SGHTA and CDR2 is FQGNSA. In DNA form, the CDR3 reads TGTGCCAGCAGCCCGACAGGGGGACCTGCCTACGAGCAGTACTTC. It yields the protein CASSPTGGPAYEQYF.

The chain uses TRBV11-3 and TRBJ2-5; tentatively, D is TRBD2 (6 bases). The V end lost 5 bases, the J end lost 5 bases, and 15 bases lay between the germline ends. Germline-derived CDR1 and CDR2 are SGHNT and YENEEA. This CDR3 has 14 residues. The CDR3 DNA sequence: TGTGCCAGCAGCACCGGGAGCGGATGGGAGACCCAGTACTTC. Translation: CASSTGSGWETQYF.

The genes are TRBV29-1 and TRBJ2-1; possibly TRBD2 for D (5 bases). This CDR3 has 14 residues. Trimming pared 7 bases from V and 0 bases from J, leaving 13 bases between. Per germline, CDR1 SQVTM and CDR2 ANQGSEA. In DNA form, the CDR3 reads TGCAGCGCCGAGACTACCACCTCCTACAATGAGCAGTTCTTC. The encoded protein is CSAETTTSYNEQFF.

The J gene is TRBJ2-3, the V gene TRBV6-7; D is possibly TRBD2 (6 bases). TRBV6-7 is an open reading frame whose function is uncertain. V gave up 10 bases and J gave up 3 bases, with 17 bases separating them. The CDR3 is made up of 14 amino acids. This CDR3 is CATPKSGLTDTQYF. CDR3 nucleotides: TGTGCCACACCGAAGAGCGGGTTGACAGATACGCAGTATTTT.

The V call is TRBV14, the J call TRBJ2-7; TRBD1 matches at 8 bases. Germline V gives CDR1 SGHDN, CDR2 FVKESK. Trimming cost V 4 bases and J 0 bases; bases outside gene matches: 2. CDR3 length: 14 residues. The CDR3 loop reads CASSPRGPSYEQYF. The CDR3 DNA reads as TGTGCCAGCAGCCCCAGGGGGCCCTCCTACGAGCAGTACTTC.

The V and J genes are TRBV10-3 and TRBJ1-4; the D gene is possibly TRBD1 (6 bases). The CDR3 consists of 13 residues. The germline V gene has CDR1 ENHRY and CDR2 SYGVKD. V shed 3 bases and J shed 6 bases, with 8 bases lying between them. The chain's CDR3 is CAISDRGHEKLFF. CDR3 in DNA: TGTGCCATCAGTGACAGGGGACATGAAAAACTGTTTTTT.

V usage is TRBV9 and J usage is TRBJ1-3; 7 positions match TRBD1. CDR1 is SGDLS and CDR2 is YYNGEE in the germline V gene. The junction had 1 base not matched to a gene; V was cut back by 3 bases and J by 4 bases. CDR3 length: 13 residues. CDR3 loop: CASSAQGGNTIYF. CDR3 sequence (DNA): TGTGCCAGCAGCGCACAGGGGGGAAACACCATATATTTT.

V and J are TRBV9 and TRBJ2-1; D is perhaps TRBD1 (6 bases). V lost 0 bases to trimming and J lost 4 bases, with 17 bases between them. Germline-derived CDR1 and CDR2 are SGDLS and YYNGEE. The CDR3 covers 17 residues. CDR3 nucleotides: TGTGCCAGCAGCGTAGCAGGCAGTAGCAGGGGTTACAATGAGCAGTTCTTC. This translates into CASSVAGSSRGYNEQFF.

This chain joins TRBV28 and TRBJ1-2; 7 nucleotides line up with TRBD1. There are 13 residues in the CDR3. Per germline, CDR1 MDHEN and CDR2 SYDVKM. Germline trimming cut 11 bases from V and 4 bases from J; bases unmatched to any gene: 10. CDR3 DNA sequence: TGTGCCCTCGGGCAGGGGGATCTCTATGGCTACACCTTC. Translated, it gives CALGQGDLYGYTF.